These 4 T cell receptor beta chains originate from one sample sequenced in a study of Graves' ophthalmopathy and Graves' hyperthyroidism. RNA transcripts were the source from which TCR beta CDR3 regions were amplified. First-round RT-PCR employed HTBI primers, with a second-round multiplex PCR after it. Each CDR3 protein is one row after TCRdb ran MiXCR on the multiplex PCR reads. Among approximately 540,000 distinct CDR3 sequences listed, under 45% were seen once. Sequences were obtained from peripheral blood or thyroid tissue (not recorded which). These receptors all stem from an adult man with Graves' hyperthyroidism.

In its sample, this clonotype was seen once. The chain recombines TRBV29-1 with TRBJ1-1, with a weak D call TRBD1 (5 bases). V was pared by 8 bases and J by 1 base, with 11 bases between. This CDR3 comprises 12 residues. CDR1 is SQVTM, CDR2 ANQGSEA, per germline. CDR3: CSCVQENTEAFF. The CDR3 DNA is TGCAGCTGCGTACAGGAGAACACTGAAGCTTTCTTT.

This clonotype was counted many times. CDR3 amino acids: CASSPRQGRAFF. CDR3 coding DNA: TGTGCCAGCAGCCCGAGACAGGGCAGAGCTTTCTTT. The rearrangement links TRBV7-2 to TRBJ1-1, with 7 positions matching TRBD1. From germline, CDR1 is SGHTA and CDR2 FQGNSA. There are 12 residues in the CDR3. Trimming took 5 bases from V and 10 from J; bases not matched to a gene: 7.

The table lists this clonotype with many counts. V usage is TRBV12-3 or TRBV12-4 and J usage is TRBJ2-7; TRBD1 might be the D (5 bases). V lost 3 bases and J 2 bases, leaving 14 bases between the germline ends. The CDR3 contains 15 residues. CDR3 in DNA: TGTGCCAGCAGTTTCACGGGCAGGGATGCCTACGAGCAGTACTTC. Amino acids: CASSFTGRDAYEQYF.

This clonotype turned up a few times. This chain links TRBV7-9 with TRBJ2-1; the D call may be TRBD1 or TRBD2 (6 bases each). V dropped 5 bases and J dropped 7 bases, with 18 bases sitting between them. This CDR3 is built from 15 residues. CDR1 and CDR2 from the germline V gene are SEHNR and FQNEAQ (reference sequence). The CDR3 region is CASSRLSGARNEQFF. CDR3 in DNA: TGTGCCAGCAGCCGACTATCGGGGGCGCGGAATGAGCAGTTCTTC.